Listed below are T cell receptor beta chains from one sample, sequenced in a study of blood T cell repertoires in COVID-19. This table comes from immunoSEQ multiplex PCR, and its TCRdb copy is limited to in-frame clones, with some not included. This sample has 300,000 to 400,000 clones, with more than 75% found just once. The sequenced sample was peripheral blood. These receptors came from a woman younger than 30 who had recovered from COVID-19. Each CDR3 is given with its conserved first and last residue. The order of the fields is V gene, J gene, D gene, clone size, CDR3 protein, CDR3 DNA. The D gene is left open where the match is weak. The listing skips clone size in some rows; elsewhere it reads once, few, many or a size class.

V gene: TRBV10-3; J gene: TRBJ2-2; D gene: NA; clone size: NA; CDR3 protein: CAIRPAQAFITGELFF; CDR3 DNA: TGTGCCATCAGGCCAGCACAGGCCTTTATCACCGGGGAGCTGTTTTTT
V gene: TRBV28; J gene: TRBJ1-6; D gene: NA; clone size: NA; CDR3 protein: CASRPMGARNSPLHF; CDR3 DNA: TGTGCCAGCAGACCCATGGGGGCGCGAAATTCACCCCTCCACTTT
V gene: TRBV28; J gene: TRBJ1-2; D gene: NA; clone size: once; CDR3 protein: CASTGVSLSYTF; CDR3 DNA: TGTGCCAGCACGGGTGTGTCGCTGAGCTACACCTTC
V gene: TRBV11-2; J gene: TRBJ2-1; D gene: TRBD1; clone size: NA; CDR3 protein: CASTQGPLSYNEQFF; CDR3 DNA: TGTGCCAGCACACAGGGGCCGTTGTCCTACAATGAGCAGTTCTTC
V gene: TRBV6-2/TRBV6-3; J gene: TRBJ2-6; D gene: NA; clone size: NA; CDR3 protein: CASSYFKPSGANVLTF; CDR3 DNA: TGTGCCAGCAGTTACTTCAAGCCTTCTGGGGCCAACGTCCTGACTTTC
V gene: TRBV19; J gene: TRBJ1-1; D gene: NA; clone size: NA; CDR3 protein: CASIPHQGKNTEAFF; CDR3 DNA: TGTGCCAGTATCCCACATCAGGGAAAGAACACTGAAGCTTTCTTT
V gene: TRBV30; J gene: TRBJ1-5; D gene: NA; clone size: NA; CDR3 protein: CAWSVAGMGPDIQPQHF; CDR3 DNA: TGTGCCTGGAGTGTAGCAGGGATGGGGCCTGATATCCAGCCCCAGCATTTT
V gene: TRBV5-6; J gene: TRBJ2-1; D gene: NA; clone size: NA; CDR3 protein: CASSLQGNWNEQFF; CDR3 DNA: TGTGCCAGCAGCTTGCAGGGGAATTGGAATGAGCAGTTCTTC
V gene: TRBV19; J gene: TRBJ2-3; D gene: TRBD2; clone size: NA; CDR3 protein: CASSIVLAGSTDTQYF; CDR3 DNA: TGTGCCAGTAGTATAGTACTAGCGGGTAGCACAGATACGCAGTATTTT
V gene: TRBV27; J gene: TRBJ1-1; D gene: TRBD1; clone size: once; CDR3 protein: CASRWTGRTEAFF; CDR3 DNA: TGTGCCAGCCGGTGGACAGGTCGCACTGAAGCTTTCTTT
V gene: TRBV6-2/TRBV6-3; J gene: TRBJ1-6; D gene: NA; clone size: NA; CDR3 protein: CASSYPAGIDSPLHF; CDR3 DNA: TGTGCCAGCAGTTACCCAGCAGGGATCGATTCACCCCTCCACTTT
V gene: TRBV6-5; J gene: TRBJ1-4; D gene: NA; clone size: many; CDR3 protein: CASRAPGWEKLFF; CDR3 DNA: TGTGCCAGCAGGGCCCCTGGCTGGGAAAAACTGTTTTTT
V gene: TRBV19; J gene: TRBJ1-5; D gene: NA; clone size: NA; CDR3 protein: CASSIDQGFSYSNQPQHF; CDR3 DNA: TGTGCCAGTAGTATAGATCAGGGGTTCAGCTATAGCAATCAGCCCCAGCATTTT
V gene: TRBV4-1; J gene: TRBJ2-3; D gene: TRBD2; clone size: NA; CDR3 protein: CASSRAGAGTDTQYF; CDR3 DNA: TGCGCCAGCAGCCGAGCGGGAGCCGGGACAGATACGCAGTATTTT
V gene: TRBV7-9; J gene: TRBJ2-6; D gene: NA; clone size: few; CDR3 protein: CASSLRPRVTLSGANVLTF; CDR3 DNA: TGTGCCAGCAGCTTAAGGCCGAGGGTAACACTCTCTGGGGCCAACGTCCTGACTTTC
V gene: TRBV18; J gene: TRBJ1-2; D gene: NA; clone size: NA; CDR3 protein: CASSPTGSHGYTF; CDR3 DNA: TGTGCCAGCTCGCCAACAGGGTCTCATGGCTACACCTTC
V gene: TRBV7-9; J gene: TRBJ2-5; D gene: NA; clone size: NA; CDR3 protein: CASTTGETQYF; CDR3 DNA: TGTGCCAGCACCACGGGGGAGACCCAGTACTTC
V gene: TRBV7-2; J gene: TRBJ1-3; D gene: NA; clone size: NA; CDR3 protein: CASSLDPGVGNTIYF; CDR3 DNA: TGTGCCAGCAGCTTAGATCCGGGGGTTGGAAACACCATATATTTT
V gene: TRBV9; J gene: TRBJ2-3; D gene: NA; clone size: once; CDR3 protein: CASSVRGGSTDTQYF; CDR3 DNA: TGTGCCAGCAGCGTGCGGGGCGGGAGCACAGATACGCAGTATTTT
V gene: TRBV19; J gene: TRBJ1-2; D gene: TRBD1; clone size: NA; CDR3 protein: CASSMGTGGESGGYTF; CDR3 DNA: TGTGCCAGTAGTATGGGGACAGGGGGCGAGTCAGGAGGCTACACCTTC
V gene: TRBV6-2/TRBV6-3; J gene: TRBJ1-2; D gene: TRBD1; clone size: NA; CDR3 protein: CASSYPTGLPGYTF; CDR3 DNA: TGTGCCAGCAGTTACCCGACAGGGCTGCCTGGCTACACCTTC
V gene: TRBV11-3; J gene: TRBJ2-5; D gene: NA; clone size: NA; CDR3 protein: CASSADRAGETQYF; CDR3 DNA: TGTGCCAGCAGCGCAGACAGGGCGGGGGAGACCCAGTACTTC
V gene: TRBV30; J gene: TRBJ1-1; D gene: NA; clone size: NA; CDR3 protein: CAWSDRGEAFF; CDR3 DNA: TGTGCCTGGAGTGATAGAGGTGAAGCTTTCTTT
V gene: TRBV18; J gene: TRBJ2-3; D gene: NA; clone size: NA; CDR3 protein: CASSVGHSYTDTQYF; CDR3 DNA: TGTGCCAGCTCTGTGGGACACTCATACACAGATACGCAGTATTTT
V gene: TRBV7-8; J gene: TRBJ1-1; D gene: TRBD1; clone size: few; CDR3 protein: CASSSPTGVTTEAFF; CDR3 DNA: TGTGCCAGCAGCAGCCCGACAGGGGTTACCACTGAAGCTTTCTTT
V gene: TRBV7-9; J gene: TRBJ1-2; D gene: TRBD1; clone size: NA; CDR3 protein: CASSFGQGGLIGYTF; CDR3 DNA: TGTGCCAGCAGCTTCGGACAGGGTGGACTAATCGGCTACACCTTC
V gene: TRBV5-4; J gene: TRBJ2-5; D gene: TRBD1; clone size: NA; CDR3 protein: CASSLVGTGGKKTQYF; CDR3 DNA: TGTGCCAGCAGCTTGGTTGGGACAGGGGGCAAGAAGACCCAGTACTTC
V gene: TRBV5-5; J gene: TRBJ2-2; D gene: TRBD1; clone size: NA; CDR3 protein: CASSRDRGRIGELFF; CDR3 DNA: TGTGCCAGCAGCCGGGACAGGGGGCGTATCGGGGAGCTGTTTTTT
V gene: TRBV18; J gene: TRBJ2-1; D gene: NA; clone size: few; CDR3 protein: CASSPLGADSSYNEQFF; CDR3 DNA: TGTGCCAGCTCACCCCTCGGCGCGGACAGCTCCTACAATGAGCAGTTCTTC
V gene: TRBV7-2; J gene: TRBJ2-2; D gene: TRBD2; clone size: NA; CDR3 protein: CASSSLARTGELFF; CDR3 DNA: TGTGCCAGCAGCTCACTAGCGCGGACCGGGGAGCTGTTTTTT
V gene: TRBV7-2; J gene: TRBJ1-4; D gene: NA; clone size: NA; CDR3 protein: CASSLTGLTTEKLFF; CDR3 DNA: TGTGCCAGCAGCTTAACGGGACTAACGACCGAAAAACTGTTTTTT
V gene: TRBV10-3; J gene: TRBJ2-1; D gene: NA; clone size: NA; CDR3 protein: CAISDLGTPRENEQFF; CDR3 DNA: TGTGCCATCAGTGATTTAGGAACACCACGGGAAAATGAGCAGTTCTTC
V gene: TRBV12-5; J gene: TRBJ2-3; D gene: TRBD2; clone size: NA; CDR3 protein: CASGYQIAGGLTDTQYF; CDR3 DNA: TGTGCTAGTGGTTACCAAATAGCGGGAGGTCTAACAGATACGCAGTATTTT
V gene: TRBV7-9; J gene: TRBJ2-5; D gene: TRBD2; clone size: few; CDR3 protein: CASREREVETQYF; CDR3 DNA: TGTGCCAGCAGAGAGCGGGAGGTGGAGACCCAGTACTTC
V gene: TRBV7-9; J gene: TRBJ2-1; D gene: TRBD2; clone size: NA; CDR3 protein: CASSLPPTGTSGSSEQFF; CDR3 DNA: TGTGCCAGCAGCTTGCCACCCACCGGGACTAGCGGGAGTAGTGAGCAGTTCTTC
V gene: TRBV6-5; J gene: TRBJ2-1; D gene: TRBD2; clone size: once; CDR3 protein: CASSYGPSGYNEQFF; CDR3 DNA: TGTGCCAGCAGTTATGGCCCTAGCGGTTACAATGAGCAGTTCTTC
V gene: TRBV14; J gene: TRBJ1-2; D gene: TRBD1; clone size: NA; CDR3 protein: CASSRQVRDRGPDNYGYTF; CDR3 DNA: TGTGCCAGCAGCCGACAGGTCCGGGACAGGGGACCCGATAACTATGGCTACACCTTC
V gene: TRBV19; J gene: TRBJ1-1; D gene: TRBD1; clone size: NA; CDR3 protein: CASSIGRGPGAFF; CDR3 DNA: TGTGCCAGTAGTATCGGCAGGGGGCCCGGAGCTTTCTTT
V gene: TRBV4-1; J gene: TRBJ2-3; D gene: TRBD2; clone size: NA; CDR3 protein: CASSPYGEGRGDTQYF; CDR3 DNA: TGCGCCAGCAGCCCCTATGGGGAGGGCCGGGGAGATACGCAGTATTTT
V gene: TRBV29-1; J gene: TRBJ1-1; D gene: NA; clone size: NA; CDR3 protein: CSVDGLSGTEAFF; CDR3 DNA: TGCAGCGTTGACGGCCTGTCGGGCACTGAAGCTTTCTTT
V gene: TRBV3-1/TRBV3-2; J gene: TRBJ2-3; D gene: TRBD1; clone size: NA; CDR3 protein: CASTEGQGRNTDTQYF; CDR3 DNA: TGTGCCAGCACCGAAGGACAGGGAAGAAACACAGATACGCAGTATTTT
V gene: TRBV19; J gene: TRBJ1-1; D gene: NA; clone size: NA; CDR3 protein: CASRLGQGGVTEAFF; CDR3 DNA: TGTGCCAGCCGATTGGGGCAGGGAGGTGTGACTGAAGCTTTCTTT
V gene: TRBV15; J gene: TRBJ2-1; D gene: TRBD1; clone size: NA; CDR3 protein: CATSRVEQGAYNEQFF; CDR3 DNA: TGTGCCACCAGCAGAGTGGAACAGGGGGCCTACAATGAGCAGTTCTTC
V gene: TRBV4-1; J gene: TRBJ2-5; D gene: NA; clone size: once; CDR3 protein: CASSLTVQETQYF; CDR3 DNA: TGCGCCAGCAGCCTGACAGTCCAAGAGACCCAGTACTTC
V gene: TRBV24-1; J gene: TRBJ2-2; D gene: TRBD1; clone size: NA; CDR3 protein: CATSGLRRGRTGGDGELFF; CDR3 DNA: TGTGCCACCAGTGGTCTTAGGAGGGGAAGGACAGGGGGCGACGGGGAGCTGTTTTTT
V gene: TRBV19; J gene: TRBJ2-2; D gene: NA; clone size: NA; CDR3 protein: CASSPLARVGELFF; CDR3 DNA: TGTGCCAGTAGTCCCCTAGCTAGGGTCGGGGAGCTGTTTTTT
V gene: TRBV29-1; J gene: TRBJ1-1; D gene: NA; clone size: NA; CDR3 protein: CSVRTVIGVYDTEAFF; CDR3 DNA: TGCAGCGTTCGAACAGTAATCGGGGTTTATGACACTGAAGCTTTCTTT
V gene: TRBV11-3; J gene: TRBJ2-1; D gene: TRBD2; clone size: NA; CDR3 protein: CASRIAGGPLGEQFF; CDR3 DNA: TGTGCCAGCAGAATAGCGGGAGGCCCTTTGGGTGAGCAGTTCTTC
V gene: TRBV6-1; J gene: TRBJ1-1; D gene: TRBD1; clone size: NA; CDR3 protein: CASSEIGTGEAFF; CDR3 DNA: TGTGCCAGCAGTGAAATCGGGACAGGTGAGGCTTTCTTT
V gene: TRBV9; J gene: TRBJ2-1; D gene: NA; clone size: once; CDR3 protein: CASSVAPPPGVDNEQFF; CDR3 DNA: TGTGCCAGCAGCGTAGCCCCACCTCCGGGAGTCGACAATGAGCAGTTCTTC
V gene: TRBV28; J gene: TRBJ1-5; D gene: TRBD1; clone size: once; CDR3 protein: CASRTGQGWSQPQHF; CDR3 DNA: TGTGCCAGCAGGACTGGACAGGGGTGGAGTCAGCCCCAGCATTTT
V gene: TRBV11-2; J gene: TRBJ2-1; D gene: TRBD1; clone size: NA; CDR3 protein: CASSGVFRDRDGNEQFF; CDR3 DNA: TGTGCCAGCAGCGGAGTCTTCCGGGACAGAGATGGGAATGAGCAGTTCTTC
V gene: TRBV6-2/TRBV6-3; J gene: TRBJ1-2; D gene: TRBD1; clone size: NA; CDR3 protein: CASSYSRTGGYGYTF; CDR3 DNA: TGTGCCAGCAGTTACTCAAGGACAGGCGGCTATGGCTACACCTTC
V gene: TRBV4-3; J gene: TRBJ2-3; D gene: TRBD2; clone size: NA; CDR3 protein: CASSQGGTSGTDTQYF; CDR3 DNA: TGCGCCAGCAGCCAAGGCGGGACTAGCGGCACAGATACGCAGTATTTT
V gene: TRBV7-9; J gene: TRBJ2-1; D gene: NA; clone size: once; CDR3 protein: CASSLGGARSYNEQFF; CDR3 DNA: TGTGCCAGCAGCTTAGGGGGCGCCCGGTCCTACAATGAGCAGTTCTTC
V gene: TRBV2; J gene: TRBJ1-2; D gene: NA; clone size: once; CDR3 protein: CASSEDRGLGGYTF; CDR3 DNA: TGTGCCAGCAGTGAAGACCGCGGGCTTGGTGGCTACACCTTC
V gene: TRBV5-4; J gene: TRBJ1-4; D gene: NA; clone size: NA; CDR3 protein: CASSSYDSGSHQVFF; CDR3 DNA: TGTGCCAGCAGCTCTTATGATTCGGGGTCCCATCAGGTGTTTTTT